The T cell receptor (beta chain) described here comes from a study of blood T cell repertoires in COVID-19. Notes on this clone: The junction departs from the called germline gene at one end, perhaps through a read error.

Measured with immunoSEQ multiplex PCR; TCRdb has only the in-frame clones, and not every one. The sample contains 70,000 to 90,000 clones, approximately 79% of which appear only once. CDR3 length: 16 residues. Germline values: CDR1 SQVTM, CDR2 ANQGSEA. The specimen sequenced was peripheral blood. This chain connects TRBV29-1 to TRBJ2-1; 8 nucleotides match TRBD2. This receptor was identified in a man aged 70 or older with acute or convalescent COVID-19. CDR3 sequence reads: CSTRGGPISSYNEQFF. In DNA, the CDR3 is TGCAGCACCCGCGGGGGGCCCATCAGCTCCTACAATGAGCAATTCTTC.